This passage covers 8 T cell receptor beta chains from one sample sequenced in a study of CD8+ T cells in alopecia areata. The authors extracted RNA and reverse transcribed it into cDNA as the sequencing template. Clones were sequenced by immunoSEQ multiplex PCR, and TCRdb holds only the in-frame ones, with some missing. The table has about 70,000 clones, about 45% seen once. The input for sequencing was CD8+ T cells sorted from blood, taken at week 0. These receptors all come from a human donor with alopecia areata.

The genes are TRBV27 and TRBJ2-2; D is possibly TRBD1 or TRBD2 (5 bases each). The CDR3 length is 12 residues. Deletions cut 9 bases from V and 6 bases from J, with 11 bases between. CDR1 MNHEY and CDR2 SMNVEV come from the germline V gene (reference sequence). CDR3: CASSVRAGELFF. In DNA, the CDR3 is TGTGCCAGTAGCGTCAGGGCCGGGGAGCTGTTTTTT.

This clone appeared a few times. J is TRBJ1-2 and V is TRBV7-9; the D is unclear. CDR3 length: 13 amino acids. V lost 1 base, J lost 4 bases, and 7 bases lay in between. The germline V gene encodes CDR1 SEHNR and CDR2 FQNEAQ (reference sequence). The DNA of the CDR3 is TGTGCCAGCAGCTTAGAATGGGGCTATGGCTACACCTTC. This gives the protein CASSLEWGYGYTF.

This clone has just one count. The gene calls are TRBV29-1 and TRBJ2-7; 9 bases are shared with TRBD2. V was pared by 5 bases and J by 3 bases, with 8 bases of the junction left unmatched. The CDR3 has 14 residues. Germline V gives CDR1 SQVTM, CDR2 ANQGSEA. The CDR3 DNA reads TGCAGCGTTCTATTAGCGGGAGAGCGCTACGAGCAGTACTTC. Translation: CSVLLAGERYEQYF.

The J gene is TRBJ2-7, the V gene TRBV28; D remains unclear. V was clipped by 6 bases and J by 3 bases, with 18 bases between them. Germline values: CDR1 MDHEN, CDR2 SYDVKM. The CDR3 length is 15 residues. CDR3 in DNA: TGTGCCAGCAGCCCAACCGCCTACGGGCTCTACGAGCAGTACTTC. Its protein is CASSPTAYGLYEQYF.

The gene calls are TRBV6-5 and TRBJ1-5; 8 bases align to TRBD1. The CDR3 totals 14 residues. Trimming cost V 6 bases and J 7 bases; bases outside gene matches: 8. CDR1 and CDR2 (germline): MNHEY, SVGAGI. The CDR3 DNA reads as TGTGCCAGCAGCCTAGGACAGGGAGGGCAGCCCCAGCATTTT. Translating it yields CASSLGQGGQPQHF.

This chain connects TRBV9 to TRBJ2-2, with D possibly TRBD1 on 5 matching bases. This CDR3 region has 19 residues. Germline V gene sequence: CDR1 SGDLS, CDR2 YYNGEE. The V and J ends lost 1 base and 6 bases respectively, with 25 bases between them. In DNA, the CDR3 is TGTGCCAGCAGCGTAAAGCCCTACCCGGACAAGGGGATAGCCGGGGAGCTGTTTTTT. Translating gives CASSVKPYPDKGIAGELFF.

In its sample, this clone was seen a few times. An end of the junction differs from the germline gene, which may be a read error. The gene calls are TRBV5-5 and TRBJ2-7; 8 nucleotides match TRBD1. Germline CDR1 is SGHKS and CDR2 is YYEKEE (reference sequence). The CDR3 sequence is 14 residues long. The DNA of the CDR3 is TGCGCCAGCAGCCCTAGTCAGGGGGCCGACGAGCAGTACTTC. This encodes CASSPSQGADEQYF.

The V call is TRBV27, the J call TRBJ1-2, with 8 bases aligning to TRBD1. The CDR3 has 15 amino acids. The germline CDR1 and CDR2 sequences are MNHEY and SMNVEV (reference sequence). J was trimmed by 4 bases and V by 6 bases; bases with no gene match: 10. Here the CDR3 DNA reads TGTGCCAGCAGCCGGGGACAGGAGAACCTCTATGGCTACACCTTC. The encoded protein is CASSRGQENLYGYTF.